A selection of T cell receptor beta chains follows, all from one sample in a study of blood T cells in healthy people across ages. TCRdb reprocessed the 5' RACE reads via MiXCR and lists one record per CDR3 protein. In the table there are just under 550,000 distinct CDR3 sequences, 24% of which are singletons. The sample was also reused in another study, on T cells of mothers and their children.

The sequenced material came from blood. The source is a boy aged 5-17 years in good health. Each CDR3 is given with its conserved first and last residue. A D gene is named only where the DNA matches it firmly. Only some rows state a clone size, as once, few, many or a class for expanded clones.

many TRBJ1-6 TRBV6-6 TRBD1 TGTGCCAGCAGCCCGCTCGGACAGGGACTTAATTCACCCCTCCACTTT CASSPLGQGLNSPLHF
few TRBJ2-5 TRBV5-1 TRBD2 TGCGCCAGCAGCTTGGAGGGACTAGCGGGGGGAGAGACCCAGTACTTC CASSLEGLAGGETQYF
- TRBJ2-1 TRBV6-2/TRBV6-3 TRBD1 TGTGCCAGCACCCCGGGACAGGGGGTTAGGTCCTACAATGAGCAGTTCTTC CASTPGQGVRSYNEQFF
once TRBJ2-7 TRBV5-6 - TGTGCCGGCAGCTTGAGGGACGGCTACGAGCAGTACTTC CAGSLRDGYEQYF
few TRBJ2-2 TRBV20-1 - TGCAGTGGGGCAAGTGGATACGGGAACACCGGGGAGCTGTTTTTT CSGASGYGNTGELFF
- TRBJ2-1 TRBV10-3 TRBD1 TGTGCCATCAAAATAGCAGGGGGTCATGAGCAGTTCTTC CAIKIAGGHEQFF
few TRBJ2-7 TRBV4-3 - TGCGCCAGCAGCCAGGAAATCGCCCCGACTGGAAATTACGAGCAGTACTTC CASSQEIAPTGNYEQYF
few TRBJ1-4 TRBV4-2 - TGTGCCAGCAGCCAAGGGGCGTCTGCAACTAATGAAAAACTGTTTTTT CASSQGASATNEKLFF
- TRBJ2-3 TRBV4-3 - TGCGCCAGCAGCCCAGAAGCCTCCACAGATACGCAGTATTTT CASSPEASTDTQYF
- TRBJ1-4 TRBV3-1 TRBD1 TGTGCCAGCAGCCAAGCAGGGGGCTGGAAGGAAAAACTGTTTTTT CASSQAGGWKEKLFF
few TRBJ2-7 TRBV29-1 - TGCAGCGTGGAAGGGGTTGCCTACGAGCAGTACTTC CSVEGVAYEQYF
once TRBJ2-7 TRBV20-1 TRBD2 TGCAGTGCTAGTACGCGGGAGGGAGCCTACGAGCAGTACTTC CSASTREGAYEQYF
- TRBJ1-5 TRBV20-1 TRBD1 TGCAGTGCTAGAGACGACAGGGGCGGACCACAATCGGCCCAGCGTTTT CSARDDRGGPQSAQRF
many TRBJ2-1 TRBV12-3/TRBV12-4 TRBD2 TGTGCCAGCAGCCTTACTAGCGGCTCCGCCGATGAGCAGTTCTTC CASSLTSGSADEQFF
- TRBJ2-5 TRBV5-1 - TGCGCCGGCAGCACCGAAATTGACAGGATCGAGACCCAGTACTTC CAGSTEIDRIETQYF
- TRBJ2-1 TRBV7-2 - TGTGCCAGCAGCCCGAGCCCCGGGACTCCCCGCGTGGAGGAGCAGTTCTTC CASSPSPGTPRVEEQFF
few TRBJ1-5 TRBV20-1 TRBD1 TGCAGTGCTGAGGGCTTGCAGGGGGCCGGGAGCAATCAGCCCCAGCATTTT CSAEGLQGAGSNQPQHF
- TRBJ2-4 TRBV6-2/TRBV6-3 - TGTGCCAGCAGTTACTCGACGGTCCAGGGCATTCAGTACTTC CASSYSTVQGIQYF
few TRBJ1-1 TRBV19 TRBD1 TGTGCCAGTAGTATTTCAGACAGGGACACTGAAGCTTTCTTT CASSISDRDTEAFF
- TRBJ1-2 TRBV25-1 - TGTGCCAGCATCCAGTGGAACTATGGCTACACCTTC CASIQWNYGYTF
- TRBJ1-4 TRBV7-6 TRBD1 TGTGCCAGCAGCTTAAGGGGGGACAGCTTTAATGAAAAACTGTTTTTT CASSLRGDSFNEKLFF
- TRBJ2-2 TRBV7-2 TRBD2 TGTGCCAGCAGCTTAAGCGGGGGGGTGGACACCGGGGAGCTGTTTTTT CASSLSGGVDTGELFF
- TRBJ2-1 TRBV20-1 TRBD2 TGCAGTGCTAGAGATTACAAGCGGGGCCACAATGAGCAGTTCTTC CSARDYKRGHNEQFF
- TRBJ2-5 TRBV2 - TGTGCCAGTCTAGCCTACCAAGAGACCCAGTACTTC CASLAYQETQYF
few TRBJ2-3 TRBV20-1 TRBD2 TGCAGTGCTAGACCTCGACTAGCGGTGGGGCGCGGTACGCAGTATTTT CSARPRLAVGRGTQYF
few TRBJ2-2 TRBV27 - TGTGCCAGCAGTTTTGTAGGGGACGCCGGGGAGCTGTTTTTT CASSFVGDAGELFF
- TRBJ1-5 TRBV7-6 TRBD1 TGTGCCAGCAGCTCCGGGACAGGGGGCGGTCAGCCCCAGCATTTT CASSSGTGGGQPQHF
- TRBJ1-6 TRBV28 - TGTGCCAGCAGTTCCGATTCACCCCTCCACTTT CASSSDSPLHF
- TRBJ2-5 TRBV7-9 - TGTGCCAGCAGCCGCCCGGGGTTAGGGGAGACCCAGTACTTC CASSRPGLGETQYF
few TRBJ1-2 TRBV12-3/TRBV12-4 - TGTGCCAGCAGTTTATCCGACGGATATGGCTACACCTTC CASSLSDGYGYTF
- TRBJ1-1 TRBV29-1 TRBD1 TGCAGCGTTGAAATAGGAGGGCAGGGGGTCACTGAAGCTTTCTTT CSVEIGGQGVTEAFF
few TRBJ2-7 TRBV27 - TGTGCCAGCAGTCCCACTAGCCTTTACGAGCAGTACTTC CASSPTSLYEQYF
few TRBJ1-2 TRBV11-2 - TGTGCCAGCAGCTTAGCACCACACTCTATGCAGGACTGGCGTGGCTACACCTTC CASSLAPHSMQDWRGYTF
few TRBJ2-1 TRBV7-2 - TGTGCCAGCAGCCCGGGACATTCCAATGAGCAGTTCTTC CASSPGHSNEQFF
- TRBJ2-3 TRBV7-9 TRBD1 TGTGCCAGCAGCTTCGCGACAGGGTTTTCAGATACGCAGTATTTT CASSFATGFSDTQYF
once TRBJ2-2 TRBV2 - TGTGCCAGCACCCGGGGGACTAACACCGGGGAGCTGTTTTTT CASTRGTNTGELFF
- TRBJ2-1 TRBV7-2 TRBD2 TGTGCCAGCAGCTATATGAATAGCGGGAGGGCCGCTGAGCAGTTCTTC CASSYMNSGRAAEQFF
- TRBJ2-5 TRBV7-9 - TGTGCCAGCAGCCACAGCCCTAGCGCTCAAGAGACCCAGTACTTC CASSHSPSAQETQYF
few TRBJ2-2 TRBV25-1 - TGTGCCAGCAGTAGGGTTACAAACACCGGGGAGCTGTTTTTT CASSRVTNTGELFF
- TRBJ2-7 TRBV5-1 TRBD1 TGCGCCAGCAGCATTGCCGGGACAGGGAGCTCCTACGAGCAGTACTTC CASSIAGTGSSYEQYF
- TRBJ2-7 TRBV20-1 - TGCAGTGCCTACACGCGGGACGGTCCGACCTACGAGCAGTACTTC CSAYTRDGPTYEQYF
once TRBJ2-3 TRBV12-3/TRBV12-4 - TGTGCCAGCAGTTTAGAGGGGGGCGGATCTACAGATACGCAGTATTTT CASSLEGGGSTDTQYF
- TRBJ2-7 TRBV6-2/TRBV6-3 - TGTGCCAGCAGTTTCGCGGATGCCTACGAGCAGTACTTC CASSFADAYEQYF
- TRBJ1-2 TRBV20-1 - TGCAGTGCTAGAGAACCACCTCCTACCTTC CSAREPPPTF
- TRBJ2-1 TRBV6-2/TRBV6-3 TRBD1 TGTGCCAGCAGTTTCCTTGGGACAGCGGATGAGCAGTTCTTC CASSFLGTADEQFF
few TRBJ1-2 TRBV28 - TGTGCCAGCAGTTCCTCGGAGGGATACTATGGCTACACCTTC CASSSSEGYYGYTF
- TRBJ1-1 TRBV21-1 - TGTGCCAGCAGAACTGGGACAGTCGATCTGAACACTGAAGCTTTCTTT CASRTGTVDLNTEAFF
few TRBJ1-6 TRBV5-1 TRBD1 TGCGCCAGCAGCCTGGGACAGGGGCTTTCACCCCTCCACTTT CASSLGQGLSPLHF
many TRBJ1-2 TRBV4-1 TRBD1 TGCGCCAGCAGCCAACCGGGACAGGGGGCTTTTAATGGCTACACCTTC CASSQPGQGAFNGYTF
few TRBJ2-2 TRBV7-9 TRBD1 TGTGCCAGCAGCTCCCGACAGGGAAGGGGCGACACCGGGGAGCTGTTTTTT CASSSRQGRGDTGELFF